This entry is about one T cell receptor (beta chain). No antigen is known for it. Each sorted subset replicate got 200 ng genomic DNA, tens of thousands of genomes. Profiled with immunoSEQ multiplex PCR; TCRdb holds only in-frame clones, not every one. The sample includes roughly 760,000 clones, less than 85% of them seen just once. The data were obtained in a study of shared clonotypes between healthy human individuals. General study points: Among a handful of donors, roughly 5% of naive CD4 clonotypes were found in common.

Sequenced material: memory CD4+ T cells sorted from blood. The subset: CD45RA-negative fraction. The source is a young woman in good health.

Here the CDR3 reads CASSEGTSGYNEQFF. Written as DNA, the CDR3 is TGTGCCAGCAGTGAAGGGACTAGCGGCTACAATGAGCAGTTCTTC. The rearrangement uses TRBV6-1 and TRBJ2-1; 10 bases agree with TRBD2. This CDR3 contains 15 residues. The J segment lost 3 bases and the V segment lost 1 base, leaving 0 bases of the junction unmatched. In germline, CDR1 is MNHNS, CDR2 SASEGT.